The present T cell receptor (beta chain) was sequenced within a study of blood T cell repertoires in COVID-19 (dated by TCRdb to 2018 to 2020). Background on the whole study: Collaborator samples came from the United States, Italy and Spain and covered acute and convalescent phases of COVID-19. The samples were drawn from the first 160 participants of the ongoing ImmuneRACE study and from over 950 subjects provided by 6 global collaborators. The material from the prospective study consisted of cDNA or gDNA derived from T cells, B-cell-depleted T cells, or PBMCs. Subjects who had been exposed to COVID-19, were actively infected with it, or had recovered from it provided the deeply sampled blood TCRbeta repertoires that made up the dataset. The repertoires were released in a freely available public database intended as a resource for research on the immune response to SARS-CoV-2. Where available, HLA class I and class II types were obtained from metadata supplied by the sample provider rather than from assay-based typing. A de-identified subject ID, COVID-19 status, age in years and sex were almost always included in the sample metadata.

Trimming leaves V shorter by 4 bases and J shorter by 3 bases, with the junction holding 13 bases beyond the gene matches. The CDR3 has 16 amino acids, counting the end cysteine and phenylalanine. The entry retains the CDR3 DNA only, 48 bases that are in frame from base 1. Per the germline V gene, SGHRS is the CDR1 and YFSETQ is the CDR2. Each collaborating institution followed its own protocols to collect whole blood in K2EDTA tubes. Collaborator samples were shipped for TCRbeta analysis as frozen whole blood, isolated PBMCs, or DNA extracted from either sample type. Of note for this clone: It has no known antigen specificity. No clone much larger than this one lies a single base away; base qualities are absent.

TCRbeta CDR3 regions were amplified from genomic DNA by means of the immunoSEQ Assay, a bias-controlled multiplex PCR. Per the original workflow: Within the assay, amplification of reference gene primers was used to estimate how many nucleated cells each sample contained. Sequence reads were collapsed and filtered to measure the absolute abundance of every unique TCRbeta CDR3 rearrangement. Productive Simpson clonality was computed per sample as the square root of Simpson's diversity index over productive rearrangements. Sourced from immuneACCESS, this table was stored by TCRdb with only in-frame sequences that have V and J called. A share of the clones is absent; for the studies checked, an unresolved V gene accounts for under half, and the remainder has no known explanation. V and J calls and clone size are those listed in that table; D and trimming were worked out from the DNA. The sample data list under 60,000 clones, and 65% to 80% of these were observed just once. The top ten hold around a fifth of the sample.

Overall study outcomes, separate from this receptor: The amount of clinical and demographic metadata varied by source and participant and was provided uncurated.

The V and J genes are TRBV5-1 and TRBJ2-7, with TRBD1 matching 7 junction bases. The sample consisted of peripheral blood. This TCR was sampled from a human donor with active or convalescent COVID-19. The donor label of this sample is uncertain. The CDR3 reads as follows: CASSHTPGQRIYEQYF. DNA sequence: TGCGCCAGCAGCCACACGCCGGGACAGAGAATCTACGAGCAGTACTTC. The CDR3, completed at both ends by the reference TRBV5-1 and TRBJ2-7 genes, gives the full variable domain KAGVTQTPRYLIKTRGQQVTLSCSPISGHRSVSWYQQTPGQGLQFLFEYFSETQRNKGNFPGRFSGRQFSNSRSEMNVSTLELGDSALYLCASSHTPGQRIYEQYFGPGTRLTVT.